Listed here are 17 T cell receptor beta chains from one sample, sequenced in a study of response to subunit inactivated influenza vaccine (dated by TCRdb to the late 2010s). Receptors were amplified or captured by RT-PCR. The instrument was an Illumina HiSeq 2500. The raw public reads went through TCRdb reprocessing: fastp at Q25, MiXCR clone calling, in-frame beta chains kept. Rows matching on CDR3 protein sequence are summarized as one entry with the most common DNA and genes. The sample table contains 500,000 to 550,000 distinct CDR3 sequences; only one count was recorded for roughly 23% of them. 2.5% to 3.5% of the sample rests with the top ten. These data are also associated with another study on T cells expressing NK-cell markers. As the second study states: 5'RACE template switching, by which a universal primer site and unique molecular identifiers were added, was used to make TCR beta cDNA libraries.

The material was CD4+ T cells sorted from PBMCs, obtained 11 to 12 days after vaccination. These receptors were collected from a man in his fifties who received an inactivated influenza vaccine. Donor details come from another sample of the same person, matched by shared clones.

In this sample, this clonotype turned up many times. The gene calls are TRBV18 and TRBJ2-1; D possibly corresponds to TRBD2 (6 bases). Looked up from germline, CDR1 is KGHSH and CDR2 is LQKENI. Deletions cut 5 bases from V and 7 bases from J, with 21 bases between. CDR3 size: 16 residues. CDR3 bases: TGTGCCAGCTCAGTGGCCGGGAGTCCCTTGGGAAATGAGCAGTTCTTC. Protein sequence: CASSVAGSPLGNEQFF.

This clonotype was seen more than once but under ten times. The V and J genes are TRBV4-2 and TRBJ2-5; 7 positions match TRBD2. Trimming cost V 1 base and J 5 bases; bases outside gene matches: 13. Looked up from germline, CDR1 is LGHNA and CDR2 is YNFKEQ. CDR3 length: 17 amino acids. The DNA of the CDR3 is TGTGCCAGCAGCCAAGGGTTCTCGACTAGCCCAGGGGAGACCCAGTACTTC. Amino acid sequence: CASSQGFSTSPGETQYF.

This chain links TRBV15 with TRBJ1-6; 7 positions agree with TRBD1. There are 14 residues in the CDR3. The germline CDR1 and CDR2 sequences are LNHNV and YYDKDF (reference sequence). Losses at the gene ends were 3 bases for V and 9 bases for J; bases not matched to a gene: 5. In DNA, the CDR3 is TGTGCCACCAGCAGTGACAGGGTTATTTCACCCCTCCACTTT. The encoded protein is CATSSDRVISPLHF.

The chain couples TRBV7-9 to TRBJ1-4; 7 bases are a match to TRBD1. The germline V gene has CDR1 SEHNR and CDR2 FQNEAQ (reference sequence). V was clipped by 5 bases and J by 4 bases; unmatched bases: 7. CDR3 length equals 15 residues. The CDR3 DNA sequence: TGTGCCAGCAGCCCTCGACAGGGTGTTAATGAAAAACTGTTTTTT. The encoded protein is CASSPRQGVNEKLFF.

This clonotype has more than one count but fewer than ten. CDR3 residues: CSALVRLRENYEQYF. CDR3 sequence (DNA): TGCAGTGCGCTCGTACGACTACGGGAAAACTACGAGCAGTACTTC. The rearrangement uses TRBV20-1 and TRBJ2-7; D may be TRBD2 (5 bases). Trimming stripped 6 bases from V and 3 bases from J, with 21 bases between. From germline, CDR1 is DFQATT and CDR2 SNEGSKA (reference sequence). This CDR3 contains 15 residues.

This chain joins TRBV5-5 and TRBJ2-1; TRBD2 is a possible D gene (6 bases). Germline lookup yields CDR1 SGHKS and CDR2 YYEKEE (reference sequence). The CDR3 is 15 amino acids. Trimming stripped 1 base from V and 6 bases from J, with 14 bases between. The CDR3 DNA reads as TGTGCCAGCAGCTTGTTTAGCCGGAGGGGCAATGAGCAGTTCTTC. Translation: CASSLFSRRGNEQFF.

This sequence joins TRBV28 and TRBJ2-7, with TRBD2 identical over 8 bases. With V trimmed by 3 bases and J by 3 bases, 7 bases remained unmatched. CDR1 and CDR2 (germline): MDHEN, SYDVKM. CDR3 size: 15 residues. For the CDR3, the DNA is TGTGCCAGCAGTTTGCCAACTAGCGGAATCTACGAGCAGTACTTC. It yields the protein CASSLPTSGIYEQYF.

This clonotype was picked up a small number of times. V gene TRBV4-2 combines with J gene TRBJ2-1, with D maybe TRBD2 (7 bases). V was pared by 4 bases and J by 4 bases, with 20 bases between. The CDR3 sequence is 17 residues long. Germline V lookup: CDR1 LGHNA, CDR2 YNFKEQ. The CDR3 sequence is CASSRNPTGGLYNEQFF. The DNA for the CDR3 is TGTGCCAGCAGCCGCAACCCCACGGGGGGCCTTTACAATGAGCAGTTCTTC.

The chain carries TRBV4-2 and TRBJ2-3, with 8 bases identical to TRBD1. Germline CDR1 is LGHNA and CDR2 is YNFKEQ. J was trimmed by 5 bases and V by 0 bases; bases with no gene match: 1. CDR3 length equals 14 residues. DNA of the CDR3: TGTGCCAGCAGCCAAGAAACAGGGGGAGATACGCAGTATTTT. Translating it yields CASSQETGGDTQYF.

At least ten counts were recorded for this clonotype. The V and J genes are TRBV12-3 or TRBV12-4 and TRBJ2-1; perhaps TRBD2 as D (7 bases). V lost 0 bases and J lost 9, with 12 bases in between. CDR3 length: 14 amino acids. The CDR3 here is CASSLAGGQGEQFF. The CDR3 nucleotides read TGTGCCAGCAGTTTAGCGGGGGGGCAGGGTGAGCAGTTCTTC.

Only a few counts were recorded for this clonotype. J is TRBJ1-1 and V is TRBV20-1; D gene uncertain. V was pared by 0 bases and J by 0 bases, with 8 bases between. The CDR3 loop spans 14 amino acids. Germline CDR1 is DFQATT and CDR2 is SNEGSKA (reference sequence). The CDR3 region has the DNA TGCAGTGCTAGAGATCTCTCAGTGAACACTGAAGCTTTCTTT. This gives the protein CSARDLSVNTEAFF.

This clonotype turned up a few times. The V call is TRBV6-1, the J call TRBJ2-1, with 7 bases identical to TRBD1. V gave up 7 bases and J gave up 16 bases; unmatched junction bases: 19. There are 14 residues in the CDR3. CDR1 is MNHNS and CDR2 is SASEGT in the germline V gene. The DNA for the CDR3 is TGTGCCAGCACTACGGGACAGTCCGTTAATCGTTTTTTCTTC. It codes for CASTTGQSVNRFFF.

This clonotype was detected only a few times. The chain combines TRBV7-2 with TRBJ2-3, with D perhaps being TRBD1 or TRBD2 (5 bases each). With 5 bases removed from V and 8 bases from J, the gap between germline ends came to 14 bases. CDR1 SGHTA and CDR2 FQGNSA come from the germline V gene. This CDR3 is built from 13 residues. The CDR3 coding sequence is TGTGCCAGCAGCCCGGGTCTGAGGGGTACGCAGTATTTT. Protein product: CASSPGLRGTQYF. Variable domain in full (rest from reference TRBV7-2 and TRBJ2-3): GAGVSQSPSNKVTEKGKDVELRCDPISGHTALYWYRQSLGQGLEFLIYFQGNSAPDKSGLPSDRFSAERTGGSVSTLTIQRTQQEDSAVYLCASSPGLRGTQYFGPGTRLTVL.

This clonotype has only a few counts. This sequence joins TRBV10-3 and TRBJ1-2; 7 bases line up with TRBD1. The ends lost 5 bases at V and 0 bases at J; junction bases unmatched: 6. Germline V gene data show CDR1 as ENHRY and CDR2 as SYGVKD. The CDR3 totals 15 residues. In DNA, the CDR3 is TGTGCCATCAGTCTACCGGGACAGACTAACTATGGCTACACCTTC. It specifies CAISLPGQTNYGYTF.

Worth noting for this clonotype: One end of the junction does not line up with germline, which may come from a read error. The chain recombines TRBV20-1 with TRBJ1-1, with D unresolved. This CDR3 comprises 10 residues. CDR1 is DFQATT, CDR2 SNEGSKA, per germline (reference sequence). The CDR3 spells CSARGYGRIF. CDR3 DNA sequence: TGCAGTGCTAGAGGGTATGGGAGGATCTTT.

The V call is TRBV6-1, the J call TRBJ1-5; D gene ambiguous. V dropped 6 bases and J dropped 0 bases, with 9 bases sitting between them. The CDR3 is 14 amino acids. Germline V lookup: CDR1 MNHNS, CDR2 SASEGT. CDR3 sequence (DNA): TGTGCCAGCAGACCCTCGGGTAGCAATCAGCCCCAGCATTTT. It is translated as CASRPSGSNQPQHF.

A word on this clonotype: A much larger clone differs by one base, so this may be a read error. The chain uses TRBV7-9 and TRBJ2-1; maybe TRBD1 (6 bases). CDR1 is SEHNR and CDR2 is FQNEAQ in the germline V gene (reference sequence). This CDR3 spans 13 amino acids. V was pared by 5 bases and J by 3 bases, with 8 bases between. The CDR3 here is CASSTQGYNEQFF. CDR3 in DNA: TGTGCCAGCAGCACACAGGGCTACAATGAGCAGTTCTTC.